The rows below give T cell receptor beta chains drawn from one sample of a study of T-cell reconstitution after alpha-beta-depleted transplantation in children. Using its own MiXCR run on the PCR reads, TCRdb lists one record per CDR3 protein. The sample lists around 400,000 distinct CDR3 sequences, 9.5% to 13% seen once, with roughly 5% in the top ten. The sample was PBMCs from the stem cell graft donor, taken from the stem cell graft. The source of these receptors is a human donor who donated a stem cell graft to a child with acute myeloid leukemia. CDR3s include the opening cysteine and the closing phenylalanine or tryptophan. D genes are given only for firm matches. Clone size is given for some rows only: seen once, a few or many times, or a class if the clone is expanded.

J | D | size | V | DNA | CDR3
TRBJ1-5 | . | few | TRBV12-3/TRBV12-4 | TGTGCCAGCACCGAAAACAGGGCCGAACAGCCCCAGCATTTT | CASTENRAEQPQHF
TRBJ2-3 | . | few | TRBV7-2 | TGTGCCAGCAGCTTAGGACCCTTCGGGGTGTACACAGATACGCAGTATTTT | CASSLGPFGVYTDTQYF
TRBJ1-5 | TRBD1 | . | TRBV15 | TGTGCCACCAGCAGAGGGACAGGGCCCAATCAGCCCCAGCATTTT | CATSRGTGPNQPQHF
TRBJ2-5 | TRBD2 | few | TRBV25-1 | TGTGCCAGCAGTGAAGAAGGACTAGCATTAGTCCAAGAGACCCAGTACTTC | CASSEEGLALVQETQYF
TRBJ2-4 | . | many | TRBV21-1 | TGTGCCAGCAGCAAACGGTCGATAGCCAAAAACATTCAGTACTTC | CASSKRSIAKNIQYF
TRBJ1-2 | TRBD1 | . | TRBV10-3 | TGTGCCATCAGCCCCACAGGGGAGTCGCGTGGCTACACCTTC | CAISPTGESRGYTF
TRBJ1-1 | . | . | TRBV2 | TGTGCCAGCAGTGTCGCAGACGAGGGGACTGAAGCTTTCTTT | CASSVADEGTEAFF
TRBJ2-1 | . | . | TRBV12-3/TRBV12-4 | TGTGCCAGCAGTTTCGTCCGGGGTGAGCAGTTCTTC | CASSFVRGEQFF
TRBJ1-2 | . | few | TRBV5-1 | TGCGCCAGCAGCTTGGAGGATGTCGGTGGCTACACCTTC | CASSLEDVGGYTF
TRBJ2-2 | TRBD2 | . | TRBV12-3/TRBV12-4 | TGTGCCATGATCGGGGGGGTCGCCGGGGAGCTGTTTTTT | CAMIGGVAGELFF
TRBJ2-2 | TRBD2 | few | TRBV15 | TGTGCCACCAGCAGAGATAGGGCGGGAGGGCCCGGGGAGCTGTTTTTT | CATSRDRAGGPGELFF
TRBJ2-5 | TRBD2 | . | TRBV7-2 | TGTGCCAGCAGGAAAGGGGCCGCGGGAGGTATGGAGACCCAGTACTTC | CASRKGAAGGMETQYF
TRBJ2-1 | . | few | TRBV11-3 | TGTGCCAGCAGCTTAGGTCCAGGGGTCGATGAGCAGTTCTTC | CASSLGPGVDEQFF
TRBJ2-2 | . | few | TRBV11-1 | TGTGCCAGCAGCCCCCTCGGGACGAACACCGGGGAGCTGTTTTTT | CASSPLGTNTGELFF
TRBJ1-2 | TRBD1 | few | TRBV6-1 | TGTGCCAGCAGTCCTCGGACAGGTCTGAACTATGGCTACACCTTC | CASSPRTGLNYGYTF
TRBJ2-1 | TRBD2 | many | TRBV5-1 | TGCGCCAGCAGCTTGTGGACTAGCGGGAGGCCCAATGAGCAGTTCTTC | CASSLWTSGRPNEQFF
TRBJ1-1 | . | many | TRBV20-1 | TGCAGTGCTAGAGATGGGAGGGGGGCAGCTTTCTTT | CSARDGRGAAFF
TRBJ1-1 | . | few | TRBV30 | TGTGCCTGGAGTCCTTCGGGGAACACTGAAGCTTTCTTT | CAWSPSGNTEAFF
TRBJ1-3 | . | few | TRBV7-6 | TGTGCCAGCAGCTTAGGGATCAACCACTCTGGAAACACCATATATTTT | CASSLGINHSGNTIYF
TRBJ1-6 | . | . | TRBV7-2 | TGTGCCAGCAGCTTATCTAGGACAGATAATTCACCCCTCCACTTT | CASSLSRTDNSPLHF
TRBJ1-6 | . | few | TRBV6-2/TRBV6-3 | TGTGCCAGCAGTTACTCGACTGGGAATTCACCCCTCCACTTT | CASSYSTGNSPLHF
TRBJ2-7 | . | . | TRBV19 | TGTGCCAGTAGTACCGGGACTTCTCGAGCCTACGAGCAGTACTTC | CASSTGTSRAYEQYF
TRBJ1-5 | . | few | TRBV19 | TGTGCCAGTAGTATTGGAATTGGGGGGCCCAATCAGCCCCAGCATTTT | CASSIGIGGPNQPQHF
TRBJ2-5 | . | . | TRBV29-1 | TGCAGCGCTATTAGAAGAGAAGAGGCCCAGTACTTC | CSAIRREEAQYF
TRBJ2-5 | . | many | TRBV6-6 | TGTGCCAGCAGTTCCAATGAAGAGACCCAGTACTTC | CASSSNEETQYF
TRBJ2-5 | . | few | TRBV7-2 | TGTGCCAGCAGCTTAGCGGGGCGAAGCCAAGAGACCCAGTACTTC | CASSLAGRSQETQYF
TRBJ2-1 | TRBD2 | . | TRBV7-8 | TGTGCCAGCAGCTTCACCGGGACTAGCGGGGGGAATGAGCAGTTCTTC | CASSFTGTSGGNEQFF
TRBJ2-5 | . | . | TRBV5-8 | TGTGCCAGCAGCTTGGATGGCAGGGGATCGGAGACCCAGTACTTC | CASSLDGRGSETQYF
TRBJ1-1 | . | . | TRBV20-1 | TGCAGTGCTAGAGCGGACACTGAAGCTTTCTTT | CSARADTEAFF
TRBJ2-1 | . | . | TRBV5-1 | TGCGCCAGCAGCTTATTAGGGGGCGCCGCGGGGTACAATGACCAGTTCTTC | CASSLLGGAAGYNDQFF
TRBJ2-1 | TRBD1 | many | TRBV5-1 | TGCGCCAGCAGCCCGGACAGGGGGGACAATGAGCAGTTCTTC | CASSPDRGDNEQFF
TRBJ2-5 | . | many | TRBV20-1 | TGCAGTGCTAGCGGACTAAACAGGGGACAAGAGACCCAGTACTTC | CSASGLNRGQETQYF
TRBJ1-6 | . | . | TRBV6-1 | TGTGCCAGCAGCCTGGGTGGGAGGGGGAATTCACCCCTCCACTTT | CASSLGGRGNSPLHF
TRBJ2-5 | TRBD1 | few | TRBV6-1 | TGTGCCAGCAGTAAACCAATTGGACAGGGGGCAGAGGAGACCCAGTACTTC | CASSKPIGQGAEETQYF
TRBJ2-1 | TRBD2 | few | TRBV19 | TGTGCCAGCGGGGTTGGTCTAGCGGGGGTCAATGAGCAGTTCTTC | CASGVGLAGVNEQFF
TRBJ2-1 | . | few | TRBV29-1 | TGCAGCGTTGAAGCGAGGGGAGCCCCTAGCAGCGAGCAGTTCTTC | CSVEARGAPSSEQFF
TRBJ1-6 | . | . | TRBV7-9 | TGTGCCAGCATGGCCGGAGAGGGTTCACCCCTCCACTTT | CASMAGEGSPLHF
TRBJ2-4 | TRBD1 | few | TRBV11-2 | TGTGCCAGCAGTCCCACCTCCGGGACAGGGGTAGCTCAAGCCAAAAACATTCAGTACTTC | CASSPTSGTGVAQAKNIQYF
TRBJ2-2 | . | . | TRBV30 | TGTGCCTGGAGAGGGTCGACGGGGAACACCGGGGAGCTGTTTTTT | CAWRGSTGNTGELFF
TRBJ2-5 | TRBD1 | many | TRBV5-5 | TGTGCCAGCAGCTTACCGACAGGGGGCTGGACCCAGTACTTC | CASSLPTGGWTQYF
TRBJ2-1 | TRBD2 | few | TRBV9 | TGTGCCAGCAGCGCCAGCCTAGCGGGAGGGGACAATGAGCAGTTCTTC | CASSASLAGGDNEQFF
TRBJ2-3 | TRBD2 | . | TRBV20-1 | TGCATTGCTCCACCGGGACTAGCGGGCGAAGCGGGAGATACGCAGTATTTT | CIAPPGLAGEAGDTQYF
TRBJ2-1 | TRBD2 | . | TRBV9 | TGTGCCAGCAGCGTAGGGGCTAGCGGGGGAGGGGACAAGCAGTTCTTC | CASSVGASGGGDKQFF
TRBJ2-3 | . | few | TRBV15 | TGTGCCACCAGCAGTTCTAGGGCAGATACGCAGTATTTT | CATSSSRADTQYF
TRBJ2-3 | . | few | TRBV29-1 | TGCAGCGTTGGTAGCTACACAGATACGCAGTATTTT | CSVGSYTDTQYF
TRBJ2-5 | . | many | TRBV12-3/TRBV12-4 | TGTGCCAGCAGTTTTCTGCAAGAGACCCAGTACTTC | CASSFLQETQYF